Below, 14 T cell receptor beta chains from the same sample are listed, as sequenced in a study of T cell responses to AZD1222 COVID-19 vaccine. Profiled with immunoSEQ multiplex PCR; TCRdb holds only in-frame clones, not every one. The sample shows 150,000 or so clones, 85% to 90% of them seen only once. This sample comprised peripheral blood, obtained 28 days after the second dose of the MenACWY control vaccine. The receptors shown here come from an adult who received the MenACWY meningococcal vaccine as a control.

V gene TRBV5-8 combines with J gene TRBJ1-5, with a weak D call TRBD1 (5 bases). With 4 bases removed from V and 9 bases from J, the gap between germline ends came to 14 bases. Germline values: CDR1 SGHTS, CDR2 YDEGEE. The CDR3 length is 13 residues. The CDR3 nucleotides are TGTGCCAGCAGCAGAGACAGATTAGGGCCCCAGCATTTT. Translating gives CASSRDRLGPQHF.

The count of this clone is one. The CDR3 spells CASRQTGGIGQPQHF. The DNA of the CDR3 is TGTGCCAGCAGACAAACAGGGGGCATAGGTCAGCCCCAGCATTTT. The V and J genes are TRBV27 and TRBJ1-5, with 9 bases aligning to TRBD1. V gave up 6 bases and J gave up 6 bases; unmatched junction bases: 9. CDR3 size: 15 residues. In germline, CDR1 is MNHEY, CDR2 SMNVEV (reference sequence).

CDR3 in DNA: TGTGCCAGCAGTCCAACGACAGGGCTGGGAGGCTACACCTTC. Its translation: CASSPTTGLGGYTF. The J gene is TRBJ1-2, the V gene TRBV6-5; 7 nucleotides agree with TRBD1. CDR3 size: 14 residues. Germline V lookup: CDR1 MNHEY, CDR2 SVGAGI. Germline trimming cut 5 bases from V and 8 bases from J; bases unmatched to any gene: 11.

The rearrangement links TRBV11-3 to TRBJ1-1; D uncertain. The CDR3 covers 15 residues. Trimming shortened V by 0 bases and J by 0 bases, and 8 bases separated the two germline ends. Germline V gene sequence: CDR1 SGHNT, CDR2 YENEEA. The DNA for the CDR3 is TGTGCCAGCAGCTTAGAGGGCAGTATGAACACTGAAGCTTTCTTT. Encoded protein: CASSLEGSMNTEAFF. Based on the CDR3 plus reference TRBV11-3 and TRBJ1-1, the full variable domain is EAGVVQSPRYKIIEKKQPVAFWCNPISGHNTLYWYLQNLGQGPELLIRYENEEAVDDSQLPKDRFSAERLKGVDSTLKIQPAELGDSAVYLCASSLEGSMNTEAFFGQGTRLTVV.

This clone occurred a few times. This sequence joins TRBV5-4 and TRBJ2-7; D remains ambiguous. Germline assignment: CDR1 SGHNT and CDR2 YYREEE (reference sequence). The length of the CDR3 is 13 residues. The V end lost 0 bases, the J end lost 7 bases, and 11 bases lay between the germline ends. CDR3: CASSLGASEEQYF. The CDR3 DNA sequence: TGTGCCAGCAGCTTGGGAGCAAGTGAAGAGCAGTACTTC.

This chain uses TRBV3-1 (or the pseudogene TRBV3-2) with TRBJ2-1; no clear D gene. CDR1 LGHDT and CDR2 YNNKEL come from the germline V gene (reference sequence). V gave up 1 base and J gave up 4 bases, with 5 bases separating them. This CDR3 has 13 amino acids. As DNA, the CDR3 is TGTGCCAGCAGCCAAGGACAATACAATGAGCAGTTCTTC. Its translation is CASSQGQYNEQFF.

The rearrangement links TRBV10-3 to TRBJ2-7; tentative D call: TRBD2 (6 bases). CDR3 length: 14 amino acids. The V gene lost 4 bases and the J gene lost 5 bases, with 15 bases spanning the gap. The germline gives CDR1 ENHRY, CDR2 SYGVKD. The CDR3 nucleotides read TGTGCCATCAGTGGTCGGGAGTCCCTCCACGAGCAGTACTTC. The encoded protein is CAISGRESLHEQYF.

The chain has TRBV4-3 and TRBJ2-7, with unresolved D. This CDR3 is built from 16 residues. The V gene's germline CDR1 is LGHNA and CDR2 YSLEER. V was trimmed by 0 bases and J by 1 base, leaving 13 bases between them. CDR3 coding DNA: TGCGCCAGCAGCCAAGATCAAGATGGCAGATCCTACGAGCAGTACTTC. It encodes CASSQDQDGRSYEQYF.

This sequence joins TRBV15 and TRBJ1-5; D is uncertain. CDR1 and CDR2 (germline): LNHNV, YYDKDF (reference sequence). V was shortened by 5 bases and J by 5 bases, with 10 bases between the two germline ends. CDR3 size: 13 residues. CDR3 protein: CATSGVKYQPQHF. Here the CDR3 DNA reads TGTGCCACCAGCGGGGTCAAGTATCAGCCCCAGCATTTT.

The CDR3 region is CASSYSGSGGSGNTIYF. As DNA, the CDR3 is TGTGCCAGCAGTTACTCGGGCAGCGGAGGCTCTGGAAACACCATATATTTT. V usage is TRBV6-2 or TRBV6-3 and J usage is TRBJ1-3; the D is unclear. V gave up 0 bases and J gave up 0 bases, with 12 bases separating them. Germline V gives CDR1 MNHEY, CDR2 SVGEGT. This CDR3 has 17 residues.

In its sample, this clone was seen once. The chain couples TRBV28 to TRBJ1-1; TRBD1 matches at 9 bases. V shed 4 bases and J 5 bases; nucleotides not matched to a gene: 20. The CDR3 extends over 19 amino acids. CDR1 is MDHEN and CDR2 is SYDVKM in the germline V gene. The CDR3 spells CASSSPPGGTGKGGTEAFF. In DNA form, the CDR3 reads TGTGCCAGCAGTTCGCCCCCAGGCGGGACAGGGAAAGGTGGAACTGAAGCTTTCTTT. The full variable domain, rest sourced from reference TRBV28 and TRBJ1-1, is DVKVTQSSRYLVKRTGEKVFLECVQDMDHENMFWYRQDPGLGLRLIYFSYDVKMKEKGDIPEGYSVSREKKERFSLILESASTNQTSMYLCASSSPPGGTGKGGTEAFFGQGTRLTVV.

The chain recombines TRBV30 with TRBJ1-3; the D is unclear. The CDR3 has 12 residues. Per germline, CDR1 GTSNPN and CDR2 SVGIG (reference sequence). With 2 bases removed from V and 4 bases from J, the gap between germline ends came to 6 bases. The CDR3 nucleotides are TGTGCCTGGAGTCGCCCGGGAAACACCATATATTTT. Its translation is CAWSRPGNTIYF.

This rearrangement joins TRBV30 to TRBJ2-7, with unresolved D. The CDR3 is 12 amino acids. Per germline, CDR1 GTSNPN and CDR2 SVGIG (reference sequence). Trimming shortened V by 4 bases and J by 5 bases, and 12 bases separated the two germline ends. DNA for the CDR3: TGTGCCTGGACCCCCAAGACAAACGAGCAGTACTTC. It encodes CAWTPKTNEQYF.

The CDR3 DNA reads TGTGCCAGCAGCGCCCGGGACCAAATCCAGCAGTTCTTC. It translates to CASSARDQIQQFF. The genes are TRBV7-9 and TRBJ2-1; D is tentatively TRBD1 or TRBD2 (5 bases each). V dropped 5 bases and J dropped 11 bases, with 16 bases sitting between them. The germline gives CDR1 SEHNR, CDR2 FQNEAQ (reference sequence). The CDR3 is 13 residues long.